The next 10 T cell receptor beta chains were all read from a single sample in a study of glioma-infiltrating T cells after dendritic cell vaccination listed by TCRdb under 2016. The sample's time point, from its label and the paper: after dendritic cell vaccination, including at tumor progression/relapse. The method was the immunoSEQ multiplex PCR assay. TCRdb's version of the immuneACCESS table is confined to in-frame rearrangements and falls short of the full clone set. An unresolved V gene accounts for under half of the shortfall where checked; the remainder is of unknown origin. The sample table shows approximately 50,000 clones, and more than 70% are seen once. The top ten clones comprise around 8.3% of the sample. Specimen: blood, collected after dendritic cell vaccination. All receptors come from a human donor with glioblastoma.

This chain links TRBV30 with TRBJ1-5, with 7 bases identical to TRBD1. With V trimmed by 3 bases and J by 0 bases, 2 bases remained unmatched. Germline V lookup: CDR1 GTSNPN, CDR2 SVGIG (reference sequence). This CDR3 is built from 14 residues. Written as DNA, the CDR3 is TGTGCCTGGAGGGGACAGACTAGCAATCAGCCCCAGCATTTT. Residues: CAWRGQTSNQPQHF.

The CDR3 protein is CASSTNYRVSGYTF. CDR3 in DNA: TGTGCCAGCAGCACAAATTACAGGGTTTCTGGCTACACCTTC. J is TRBJ1-2 and V is TRBV21-1; the table's D call, TRBD1, has no DNA check behind it. TRBV21-1 is deemed a pseudogene. CDR3 length: 14 amino acids.

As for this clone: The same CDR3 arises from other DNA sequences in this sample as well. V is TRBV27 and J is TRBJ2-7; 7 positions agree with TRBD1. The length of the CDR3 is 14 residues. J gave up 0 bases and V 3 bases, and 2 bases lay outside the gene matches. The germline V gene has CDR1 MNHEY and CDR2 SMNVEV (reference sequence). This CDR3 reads CASSLGTASYEQYF. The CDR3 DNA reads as TGTGCCAGCAGTTTGGGGACAGCCTCCTACGAGCAGTACTTC.

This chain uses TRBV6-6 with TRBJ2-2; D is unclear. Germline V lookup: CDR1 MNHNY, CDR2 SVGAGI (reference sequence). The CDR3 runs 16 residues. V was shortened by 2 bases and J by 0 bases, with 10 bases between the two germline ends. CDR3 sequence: CASSYRRQANTGELFF. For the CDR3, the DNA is TGTGCCAGCAGTTACAGAAGGCAGGCGAACACCGGGGAGCTGTTTTTT.

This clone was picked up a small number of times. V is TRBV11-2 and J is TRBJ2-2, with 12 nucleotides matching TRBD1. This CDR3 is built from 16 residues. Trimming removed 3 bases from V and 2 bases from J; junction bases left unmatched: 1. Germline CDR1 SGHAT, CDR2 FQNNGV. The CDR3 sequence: CASSFGTGGNTGELFF. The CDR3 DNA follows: TGTGCCAGCAGCTTCGGGACAGGGGGCAACACCGGGGAGCTGTTTTTT.

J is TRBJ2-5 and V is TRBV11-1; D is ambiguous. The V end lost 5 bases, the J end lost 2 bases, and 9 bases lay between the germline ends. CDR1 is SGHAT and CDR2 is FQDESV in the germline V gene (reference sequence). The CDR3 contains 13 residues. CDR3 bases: TGTGCCAGCAGCCGATTACAGCAAGAGACCCAGTACTTC. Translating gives CASSRLQQETQYF.

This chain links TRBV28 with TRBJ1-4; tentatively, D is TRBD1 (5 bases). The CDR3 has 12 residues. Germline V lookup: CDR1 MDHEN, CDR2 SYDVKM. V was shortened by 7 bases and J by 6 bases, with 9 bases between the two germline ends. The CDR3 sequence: CASTGGYEKLFF. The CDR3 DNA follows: TGTGCCAGCACGGGGGGATATGAAAAACTGTTTTTT. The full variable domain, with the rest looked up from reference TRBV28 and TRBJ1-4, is DVKVTQSSRYLVKRTGEKVFLECVQDMDHENMFWYRQDPGLGLRLIYFSYDVKMKEKGDIPEGYSVSREKKERFSLILESASTNQTSMYLCASTGGYEKLFFGSGTQLSVL.

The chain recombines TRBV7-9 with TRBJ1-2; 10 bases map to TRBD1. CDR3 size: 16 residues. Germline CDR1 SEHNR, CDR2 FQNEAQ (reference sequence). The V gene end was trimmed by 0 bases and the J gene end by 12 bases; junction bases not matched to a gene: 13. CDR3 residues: CASSLAQTPSGQGDTF. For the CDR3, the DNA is TGTGCCAGCAGCTTAGCCCAAACTCCCTCAGGACAGGGGGACACCTTC.

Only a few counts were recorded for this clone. CDR3 sequence: CASSRTPLWRDNRNEQFF. DNA of the CDR3: TGTGCCAGCAGCAGAACCCCCCTATGGAGGGATAATAGGAATGAGCAGTTCTTC. The rearrangement links TRBV4-2 to TRBJ2-1; D perhaps matches TRBD2 (6 bases). The CDR3 totals 18 residues. Germline V gives CDR1 LGHNA, CDR2 YNFKEQ. V was shortened by 5 bases and J by 7 bases, with 27 bases between the two germline ends.

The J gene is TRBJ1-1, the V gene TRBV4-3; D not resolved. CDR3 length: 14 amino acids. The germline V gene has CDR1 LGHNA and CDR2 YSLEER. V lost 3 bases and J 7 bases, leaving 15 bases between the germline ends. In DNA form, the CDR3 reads TGCGCCAGCAGCCAGGGGATGAAGCGGGGTGAAGCTTTCTTT. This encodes CASSQGMKRGEAFF.